This T cell receptor (beta chain) was captured by sequencing in a study of beta chain features in type 1 diabetes. All of the isolated RNA was reverse transcribed, so expressed TCRB transcripts were sequenced. The repertoire was sequenced with immunoSEQ multiplex PCR; TCRdb's copy has only in-frame clones and lacks some. The sample consists of over 350,000 clones, roughly 15% of them appearing once. The sample taken for sequencing was naive CD4+ T cells from blood. The TCR was taken from a woman younger than 35 in good health.

CDR3 protein: CASSYQGNTEAFF. The CDR3 region has the DNA TGTGCCAGCAGTTACCAGGGAAACACTGAAGCTTTCTTT. V gene TRBV6-5 combines with J gene TRBJ1-1; a possible D gene is TRBD1 (5 bases). The germline V gene has CDR1 MNHEY and CDR2 SVGAGI. The CDR3 has 13 amino acids. Trimming removed 2 bases at V and 2 bases at J, with 6 bases between.